This entry lists 5 T cell receptor beta chains sequenced from one sample in a study of graft-versus-host responses after intestinal transplantation. Profiled with immunoSEQ multiplex PCR; TCRdb holds only in-frame clones, not every one. Here the sample spans around 110,000 clones, around nine tenths being singletons. Their target antigens are unknown. Specimen: unstimulated CD4+ T cells sorted from spleen or lymph node cells, collected before transplant. These receptors originate from a human donor who was the organ donor for an intestinal transplant.

This clone showed up just once. The rearrangement links TRBV15 to TRBJ2-7; TRBD2 agrees at 11 bases. Germline assignment: CDR1 LNHNV and CDR2 YYDKDF (reference sequence). With V trimmed by 2 bases and J by 6 bases, 3 bases remained unmatched. The length of the CDR3 is 14 residues. The CDR3 region is CATSRSLAGVEQYF. CDR3 sequence (DNA): TGTGCCACCAGCAGATCACTAGCGGGAGTCGAGCAGTACTTC.

CDR3 protein: CAISESSFGRGFRGNTIYF. The CDR3 DNA reads TGTGCCATCAGTGAGTCGAGTTTTGGCAGGGGGTTCCGTGGAAACACCATATATTTT. The J gene is TRBJ1-3, the V gene TRBV10-3, with 7 bases identical to TRBD1. This CDR3 is built from 19 residues. Per the germline V gene, CDR1 is ENHRY and CDR2 is SYGVKD. The trim removed 0 bases at V and 3 bases at J, leaving 14 bases unmatched.

This chain uses TRBV7-2 with TRBJ2-3; perhaps TRBD2 as D (5 bases). This CDR3 has 15 amino acids. The germline V gene has CDR1 SGHTA and CDR2 FQGNSA. Trimming cost V 0 bases and J 0 bases, with 7 bases left between them. The CDR3 DNA reads as TGTGCCAGCAGCTTAGCGCAGCGGAGCACAGATACGCAGTATTTT. This codes for CASSLAQRSTDTQYF.

CDR3 sequence reads: CASSPAEDEKLFF. The CDR3 DNA reads TGTGCCAGCTCACCGGCAGAGGATGAAAAACTGTTTTTT. V gene TRBV18 combines with J gene TRBJ1-4; no firm D call. Deletions cut 3 bases from V and 6 bases from J, with 8 bases between. CDR1 and CDR2 (germline): KGHSH, LQKENI. The CDR3 consists of 13 residues.

The rearrangement uses TRBV11-2 and TRBJ2-1; no definite D call. CDR3 length: 15 amino acids. The germline V and J ends were trimmed by 5 bases and 6 bases, with 17 bases remaining between them. Germline CDR1 SGHAT, CDR2 FQNNGV. The CDR3 spells CASSAGGRWSNEQFF. In DNA, the CDR3 is TGTGCCAGCAGCGCAGGCGGCCGCTGGAGCAATGAGCAGTTCTTC. The full variable domain, with the rest looked up from reference TRBV11-2 and TRBJ2-1, is EAGVAQSPRYKIIEKRQSVAFWCNPISGHATLYWYQQILGQGPKLLIQFQNNGVVDDSQLPKDRFSAERLKGVDSTLKIQPAKLEDSAVYLCASSAGGRWSNEQFFGPGTRLTVL.